This entry lists 6 T cell receptor beta chains sequenced from one sample in a study of blood T cell repertoires in COVID-19. The protocol was immunoSEQ multiplex PCR, while the TCRdb copy is restricted to in-frame clones and leaves out a portion. The profile shows some 200,000 clones, roughly 79% of them singletons. Sequenced sample: peripheral blood. These receptor sequences come from a woman aged 80 or over with COVID-19, enrolled during active disease.

The chain is built from TRBV7-2 and TRBJ2-3; no firm D call. CDR3 length: 14 residues. Germline V lookup: CDR1 SGHTA, CDR2 FQGNSA. The germline V and J ends were trimmed by 1 base and 5 bases, with 10 bases remaining between them. The CDR3 is CASSLDSRGDTQYF. DNA of the CDR3: TGTGCCAGCAGCTTAGACTCCCGAGGAGATACGCAGTATTTT.

The chain is built from TRBV27 and TRBJ2-7; 8 bases fit TRBD1. Germline CDR1 MNHEY, CDR2 SMNVEV (reference sequence). CDR3 length: 14 amino acids. V was pared by 5 bases and J by 2 bases, with 5 bases of the junction left unmatched. CDR3 nucleotide sequence: TGTGCCAGCAGTCCGGACAGGGTGACCTACGAGCAGTACTTC. It specifies CASSPDRVTYEQYF.

The chain employs TRBV27 and TRBJ2-7; 8 bases align to TRBD1. This CDR3 has 16 amino acids. J lost 5 bases, V lost 6 bases, and 15 bases had no gene match. Germline V gene sequence: CDR1 MNHEY, CDR2 SMNVEV (reference sequence). The CDR3 sequence: CASRKRSQGAIDEQYF. In nucleotides, the CDR3 is TGTGCCAGCAGAAAACGCTCCCAGGGGGCGATCGACGAGCAGTACTTC.

This clone was found once. V usage is TRBV5-5 and J usage is TRBJ1-2, with D unresolved. Deletions cut 1 base from V and 2 bases from J, with 6 bases between. The CDR3 contains 13 residues. Germline V lookup: CDR1 SGHKS, CDR2 YYEKEE (reference sequence). Here the CDR3 DNA reads TGTGCCAGCAGCTTGAACGGGAACTATGGCTACACCTTC. Residues: CASSLNGNYGYTF.

The rearrangement links TRBV5-5 to TRBJ1-6; D ambiguous. The CDR3 has 14 amino acids. Germline values: CDR1 SGHKS, CDR2 YYEKEE (reference sequence). V was cut by 0 bases and J by 3 bases, with 4 bases left in between. The CDR3 protein is CASSLDLYNSPLHF. The DNA of the CDR3 is TGTGCCAGCAGCTTGGATCTCTATAATTCACCCCTCCACTTT.

The genes are TRBV7-9 and TRBJ2-2; 7 bases map to TRBD2. Germline CDR1 SEHNR, CDR2 FQNEAQ (reference sequence). The trim removed 4 bases at V and 7 bases at J, leaving 9 bases unmatched. This CDR3 spans 15 amino acids. In DNA form, the CDR3 reads TGTGCCAGCAGCTCGTGGGCGGGAGTGATCGGGGAGCTGTTTTTT. This translates into CASSSWAGVIGELFF.